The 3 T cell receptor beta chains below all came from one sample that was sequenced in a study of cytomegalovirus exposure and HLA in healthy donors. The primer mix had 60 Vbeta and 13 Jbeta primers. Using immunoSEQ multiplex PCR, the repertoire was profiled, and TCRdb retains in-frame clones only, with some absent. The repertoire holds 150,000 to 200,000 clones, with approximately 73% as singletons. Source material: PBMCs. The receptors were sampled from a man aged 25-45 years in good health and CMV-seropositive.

The CDR3 reads CASGLVPPGELFF. CDR3 DNA: TGTGCTAGTGGTTTGGTCCCTCCGGGGGAGCTGTTTTTT. The chain employs TRBV12-5 and TRBJ2-2; D unclear. CDR1 and CDR2 (germline): LGHNT, FRNRAP. The length of the CDR3 is 13 residues. Trimming removed 0 bases at V and 8 bases at J, with 7 bases between.

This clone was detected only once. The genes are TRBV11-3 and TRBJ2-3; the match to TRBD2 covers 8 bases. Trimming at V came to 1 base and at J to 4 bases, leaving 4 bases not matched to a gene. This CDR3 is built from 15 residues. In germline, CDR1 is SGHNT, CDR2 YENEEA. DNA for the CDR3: TGTGCCAGCAGCTTAGCGGGAGGGCTCTCAGATACGCAGTATTTT. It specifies CASSLAGGLSDTQYF.

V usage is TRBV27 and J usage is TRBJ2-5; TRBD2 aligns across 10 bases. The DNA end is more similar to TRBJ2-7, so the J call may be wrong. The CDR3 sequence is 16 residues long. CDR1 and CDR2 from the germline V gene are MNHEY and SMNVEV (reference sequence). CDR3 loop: CASSPLGASGRDEQYF. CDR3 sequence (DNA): TGTGCCAGCAGTCCCCTGGGGGCTAGCGGGAGAGACGAGCAGTACTTC.